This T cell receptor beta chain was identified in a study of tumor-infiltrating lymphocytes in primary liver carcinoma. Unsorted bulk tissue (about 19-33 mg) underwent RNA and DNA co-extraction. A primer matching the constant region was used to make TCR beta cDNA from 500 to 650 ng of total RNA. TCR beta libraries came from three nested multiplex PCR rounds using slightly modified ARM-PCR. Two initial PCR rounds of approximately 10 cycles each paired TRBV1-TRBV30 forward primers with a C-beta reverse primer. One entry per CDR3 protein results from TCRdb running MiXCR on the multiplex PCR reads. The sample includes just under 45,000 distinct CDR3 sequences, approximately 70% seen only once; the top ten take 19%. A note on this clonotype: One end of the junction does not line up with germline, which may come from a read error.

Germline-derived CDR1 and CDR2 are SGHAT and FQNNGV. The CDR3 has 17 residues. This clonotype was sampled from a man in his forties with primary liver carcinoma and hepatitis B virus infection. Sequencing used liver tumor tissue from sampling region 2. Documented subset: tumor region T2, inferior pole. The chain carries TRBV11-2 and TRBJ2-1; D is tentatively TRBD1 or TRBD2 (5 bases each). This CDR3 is CASSLDRGWRFYNKQPF. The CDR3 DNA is TGTGCCAGCAGCTTAGATAGGGGCTGGAGGTTCTACAATAAGCAGCCCTTC. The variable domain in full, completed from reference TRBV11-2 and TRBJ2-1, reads EAGVAQSPRYKIIEKRQSVAFWCNPISGHATLYWYQQILGQGPKLLIQFQNNGVVDDSQLPKDRFSAERLKGVDSTLKIQPAKLEDSAVYLCASSLDRGWRFYNKQPFGPGTRLTVL.